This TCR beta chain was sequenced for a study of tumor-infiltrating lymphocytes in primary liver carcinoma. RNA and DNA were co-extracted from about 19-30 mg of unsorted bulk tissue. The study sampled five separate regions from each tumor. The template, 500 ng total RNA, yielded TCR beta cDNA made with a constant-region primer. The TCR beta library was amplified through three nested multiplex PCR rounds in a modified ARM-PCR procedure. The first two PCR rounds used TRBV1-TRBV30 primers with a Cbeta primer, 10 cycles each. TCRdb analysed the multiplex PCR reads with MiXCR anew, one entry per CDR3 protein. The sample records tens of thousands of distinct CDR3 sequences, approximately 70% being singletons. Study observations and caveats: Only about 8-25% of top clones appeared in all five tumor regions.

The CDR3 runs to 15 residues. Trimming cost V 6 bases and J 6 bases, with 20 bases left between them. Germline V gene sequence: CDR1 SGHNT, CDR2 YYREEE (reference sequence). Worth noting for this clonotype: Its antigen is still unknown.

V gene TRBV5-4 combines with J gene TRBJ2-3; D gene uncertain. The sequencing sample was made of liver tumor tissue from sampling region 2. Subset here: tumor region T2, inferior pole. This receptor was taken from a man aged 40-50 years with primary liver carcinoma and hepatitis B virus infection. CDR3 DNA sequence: TGTGCCAGCACCTCCTTCGTAGCTTTCACCGATACGCAGTATTTT. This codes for CASTSFVAFTDTQYF. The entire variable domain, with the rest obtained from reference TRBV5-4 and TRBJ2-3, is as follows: ETGVTQSPTHLIKTRGQQVTLRCSSQSGHNTVSWYQQALGQGPQFIFQYYREEENGRGNFPPRFSGLQFPNYSSELNVNALELDDSALYLCASTSFVAFTDTQYFGPGTRLTVL.